These 5 T cell receptor beta chains originate from one sample sequenced in a study of T-cell memory formation after mild COVID-19. Each CDR3 protein is one row after TCRdb ran MiXCR on the 5' RACE reads. In the table there are about 350,000 distinct CDR3 sequences, approximately 27% of which are singletons. The sequencing input was PBMCs or a T cell subset sorted from them (not recorded which). These receptors all come from an adult woman who had mild COVID-19 (a few samples of this study predate the infection). Cell type and time point are not known.

The V gene is TRBV6-5, the J gene TRBJ2-5, with TRBD2 as a possible D gene (5 bases). The length of the CDR3 is 14 residues. The V gene's germline CDR1 is MNHEY and CDR2 SVGAGI. Between the trimmed V and J ends, which lost 8 bases and 4 bases, there was a span of 17 bases. In DNA form, the CDR3 reads TGTGCCAGCCGATACCGGGGTGGTCTAGAGACCCAGTACTTC. This gives the protein CASRYRGGLETQYF.

This sequence joins TRBV29-1 and TRBJ2-1; 10 nucleotides align to TRBD2. The ends lost 7 bases at V and 10 bases at J; junction bases unmatched: 10. Germline CDR1 and CDR2: SQVTM and ANQGSEA. This CDR3 is 13 amino acids long. CDR3 amino acids: CSARTGTSVEQFF. The CDR3 DNA sequence: TGCAGCGCCCGAACCGGGACTAGCGTAGAGCAGTTCTTC.

V is TRBV20-1 and J is TRBJ2-7; 13 nucleotides match TRBD2. CDR3 length: 18 amino acids. Germline V gene lookup returns CDR1 DFQATT and CDR2 SNEGSKA (reference sequence). J gave up 0 bases and V 3 bases, and 11 bases lay outside the gene matches. CDR3 nucleotide sequence: TGCAGTGCTAGTAGGGGGGGACTAGCGGGATTCAGCTCCTACGAGCAGTACTTC. This encodes CSASRGGLAGFSSYEQYF.

This clonotype was seen a handful of times. The rearrangement links TRBV7-9 to TRBJ2-1; D is uncertain. Germline V lookup: CDR1 SEHNR, CDR2 FQNEAQ (reference sequence). The CDR3 runs to 14 residues. V was cut by 0 bases and J by 8 bases, with 11 bases left in between. CDR3 loop: CASSLASISDEQFF. For the CDR3, the DNA is TGTGCCAGCAGCTTAGCCTCAATATCGGATGAGCAGTTCTTC. Full variable domain (rest looked up from reference TRBV7-9 and TRBJ2-1): DTGVSQNPRHKITKRGQNVTFRCDPISEHNRLYWYRQTLGQGPEFLTYFQNEAQLEKSRLLSDRFSAERPKGSFSTLEIQRTEQGDSAMYLCASSLASISDEQFFGPGTRLTVL.

The chain uses TRBV4-2 and TRBJ1-1; D is ambiguous. Germline CDR1 LGHNA, CDR2 YNFKEQ. There are 15 residues in the CDR3. Trimming shortened V by 0 bases and J by 1 base, and 9 bases separated the two germline ends. CDR3 residues: CASSQDPGTNTEAFF. As DNA, the CDR3 is TGTGCCAGCAGCCAAGATCCAGGCACGAACACTGAAGCTTTCTTT.